This is a list of T cell receptor beta chains from one sample in a study of blood T cell repertoires in COVID-19. Method: immunoSEQ multiplex PCR; TCRdb's copy keeps in-frame clones and lacks some. The sample holds fewer than 350,000 clones, about 91% seen once. Sequencing used PBMCs or T cells enriched from blood (not recorded which). All receptors derive from a middle-aged woman who had recovered from COVID-19. CDR3s include the opening cysteine and the closing phenylalanine or tryptophan. The D gene is left open where the match is weak. Clone size is stated in some rows and not others, as once, few, many or a class when expanded.

>TRBD2|TRBV9|NA|TRBJ2-2
TGTGCCAGCAGCGTAGCTGGTGCGGGGGGCTCCACCGGGGAGCTGTTTTTT
CASSVAGAGGSTGELFF
>NA|TRBV7-2|NA|TRBJ2-1
TGTGCCAGCAGCTTAGCGGTACACCAGTCCAATGAGCAGTTCTTC
CASSLAVHQSNEQFF
>NA|TRBV13|once|TRBJ1-6
TGTGCCAGCAGCTTATACGGAGTTAATTCACCCCTCCACTTT
CASSLYGVNSPLHF
>NA|TRBV7-3|NA|TRBJ1-2
TGTGCCAGCACTTCTAACTATGGCTACACCTTC
CASTSNYGYTF
>NA|TRBV5-4|NA|TRBJ2-1
TGTGCCAGCAGCCCGCCCCCGGGAATCTACAATGAGCAGTTCTTC
CASSPPPGIYNEQFF
>NA|TRBV7-2|NA|TRBJ2-7
TGTGCCAGCAGCCAAACCCTACAGGGTCAAGAGCAGTACTTC
CASSQTLQGQEQYF
>TRBD2|TRBV28|few|TRBJ2-7
TGTGCCAGCTGTAGCGGGAGGGCCCAAACCCCCTACGAGCAGTACTTC
CASCSGRAQTPYEQYF
>NA|TRBV27|NA|TRBJ2-3
TGTGCCAGCAGTTTGGACAGACTTTTCACAGATACGCAGTATTTT
CASSLDRLFTDTQYF
>TRBD1|TRBV6-5|NA|TRBJ2-6
TGTGCCAGCAGACCCGACAGGGCTGGGGCCAACGTCCTGACTTTC
CASRPDRAGANVLTF
>NA|TRBV6-2/TRBV6-3|NA|TRBJ2-7
TGTGCCAGCAGTTTACCAAGACCAGGGGAGTTGCCCTACGAGCAGTACTTC
CASSLPRPGELPYEQYF
>NA|TRBV27|NA|TRBJ2-1
TGTGCCAGCAGTTTATTCGGGAGTAATGAGCAGTTCTTC
CASSLFGSNEQFF
>NA|TRBV28|NA|TRBJ1-1
TGTGCCAGCAGTTCGACAGGGAACACTGAAGCTTTCTTT
CASSSTGNTEAFF
>TRBD2|TRBV9|NA|TRBJ2-3
TGTGCCAGCACCCGGACAAGCGGGAGCGATGCAGATACGCAGTATTTT
CASTRTSGSDADTQYF
>NA|TRBV2|NA|TRBJ1-2
TGTGCCAGCAGCGTCCCCGGGGTAGGCTATGGCTACACCTTC
CASSVPGVGYGYTF
>TRBD1|TRBV7-9|NA|TRBJ2-1
TGTGCCAGCACCAACGCGGGGCAGGGGGCGAGTAATGAGCAGTTCTTC
CASTNAGQGASNEQFF
>NA|TRBV5-6|NA|TRBJ2-2
TGTGCCAGCAGCGGGACAGAGGTTTTTAGCGGTCACACCGGGGAGCTGTTTTTT
CASSGTEVFSGHTGELFF
>NA|TRBV3-1/TRBV3-2|NA|TRBJ1-1
TGTGCCAGCAGCTTCAGCGGGGGCACTGAAGCTTTCTTT
CASSFSGGTEAFF
>NA|TRBV28|NA|TRBJ1-2
TGTGCCAGCAGTGGGGACACTGGCTACACCTTC
CASSGDTGYTF
>NA|TRBV6-2/TRBV6-3|NA|TRBJ2-7
TGTGCCAGCAGCTTGACAGTCTACGAGCAGTACTTC
CASSLTVYEQYF
>NA|TRBV5-1|NA|TRBJ2-5
TGCGCCAGCACGATATCAGGGGTATATGACCAAGAGACCCAGTACTTC
CASTISGVYDQETQYF
>TRBD2|TRBV7-3|NA|TRBJ2-5
TGTGCCAGCAGCTTAAGGCTAGCGGGAATAGAGACCCAGTACTTC
CASSLRLAGIETQYF
>TRBD1|TRBV29-1|NA|TRBJ1-2
TGCAGCGTTGCAAGGACAGGGTCATCTGGCTACACCTTC
CSVARTGSSGYTF
>TRBD2|TRBV5-1|NA|TRBJ2-5
TGCGCCAGCAGCTGGGGGGGTTACTCTCAAGAGACCCAGTACTTC
CASSWGGYSQETQYF
>NA|TRBV7-2|NA|TRBJ1-1
TGTGCCAGCACTAGAGAACGGCAGGCGGGCACTGAAGCTTTCTTT
CASTRERQAGTEAFF
>TRBD2|TRBV5-8|NA|TRBJ2-5
TGTGCCAGCAGCACCTCCGGGACTAGCGGGGGTGGGGAGACCCAGTACTTC
CASSTSGTSGGGETQYF
>TRBD1|TRBV6-5|NA|TRBJ1-5
TGTGCCAGCAGTTTGGACAGGTCTAGCAATCAGCCCCAGCATTTT
CASSLDRSSNQPQHF
>NA|TRBV28|NA|TRBJ2-3
TGTGCCAGCAGTTTAATCCAGTGGTCTAGCGCGGGCACGCAGTATTTT
CASSLIQWSSAGTQYF
>NA|TRBV30|NA|TRBJ2-3
TGTGCCTGGAGTGAGCAACCTAGCACAGATACGCAGTATTTT
CAWSEQPSTDTQYF
>TRBD2|TRBV11-3|NA|TRBJ2-4
TGTGCCAGCAGTGAGACTAGCGGGAGGGGTAAAAACATTCAGTACTTC
CASSETSGRGKNIQYF
>TRBD2|TRBV18|NA|TRBJ2-2
TGTGCCAGCTCACCACTAGCGGGAGACGGGACGGGGGAGCTGTTTTTT
CASSPLAGDGTGELFF
>TRBD1|TRBV27|NA|TRBJ1-1
TGTGCCAGCAGACCGTGGAAACTGACAGGGTCCCCGAACACTGAAGCTTTCTTT
CASRPWKLTGSPNTEAFF
>TRBD2|TRBV5-5|once|TRBJ2-5
TGTGCCAGCAGCGGGACTAGCGACTCGACCCAGTACTTC
CASSGTSDSTQYF
>TRBD1|TRBV11-2|NA|TRBJ2-2
TGTGCCAGCAGCTTGGGGGGACAGGGTAACACCGGGGAGCTGTTTTTT
CASSLGGQGNTGELFF
>TRBD1|TRBV29-1|few|TRBJ2-7
TGCAGCGTTACTACGACAGGGTCGGTTGAGCAGTACTTC
CSVTTTGSVEQYF
>NA|TRBV7-3|NA|TRBJ2-1
TGTGCCAGCAGCCTCCTCGGGGCGGGGGAGCAGTTCTTC
CASSLLGAGEQFF
>NA|TRBV9|NA|TRBJ2-2
TGTGCCAGCAGCGTAGTGGGCAGGGTTAACACCGGGGAGCTGTTTTTT
CASSVVGRVNTGELFF
>TRBD1|TRBV18|NA|TRBJ1-1
TGTGCCAGCTCTGGGACAGGGTTTACATCTACTGAAGCTTTCTTT
CASSGTGFTSTEAFF
>TRBD1|TRBV11-1|NA|TRBJ1-6
TGTGCCAGCAGCGTGGGACAGGAGGATTCACCCCTCCACTTT
CASSVGQEDSPLHF
>TRBD2|TRBV19|NA|TRBJ2-7
TGTGCCAGTAGGTACACTAGCGGGGACGCGGAGCAGTACTTC
CASRYTSGDAEQYF
>TRBD1|TRBV4-3|NA|TRBJ1-2
TGCGCCAGCAGCCAAGATGACAGGGGTGGCTACACCTTC
CASSQDDRGGYTF
>TRBD1|TRBV7-2|NA|TRBJ1-2
TGTGCCAGCAGCTGGAAAGGGACAGGGTTGGCCGATGGCTACACCTTC
CASSWKGTGLADGYTF
>NA|TRBV29-1|NA|TRBJ1-3
TGCAGCGTTGAAGATCCAACGGGGTCGACAGGAAACACCATATATTTT
CSVEDPTGSTGNTIYF
>NA|TRBV7-9|NA|TRBJ2-1
TGTGCCAGCAGCCCCCTGCGAAGTGGTGAGCAGTTCTTC
CASSPLRSGEQFF
>NA|TRBV5-3|NA|TRBJ1-5
TGTGCCAGAAGCTTGGCAGGGGATAGCAATCAGCCCCAGCATTTT
CARSLAGDSNQPQHF
>NA|TRBV15|NA|TRBJ1-1
TGTGCCACCAGTACCACCTGGGAGGGGAACACTGAAGCTTTCTTT
CATSTTWEGNTEAFF
>NA|TRBV7-3|NA|TRBJ2-5
TGTGCCAGCAGCTTATTTGCATGGCAGGAGACCCAGTACTTC
CASSLFAWQETQYF
>NA|TRBV24-1|NA|TRBJ2-3
TGTGCCACCAGTGAGGGGGGAACAGATACGCAGTATTTT
CATSEGGTDTQYF
>TRBD1|TRBV10-3|once|TRBJ1-2
TGTGCCATCAGCACCGGGACAGCCTTATACGGCTACACCTTC
CAISTGTALYGYTF
>TRBD1|TRBV10-3|NA|TRBJ2-7
TGTGCCATCAGGGGACAGGGGGACTACGAGCAGTACTTC
CAIRGQGDYEQYF
>TRBD1|TRBV7-2|NA|TRBJ2-7
TGTGCCAGCAGCTTAGTAGGACAGGTTACCTACGAGCAGTACTTC
CASSLVGQVTYEQYF
>TRBD1|TRBV30|NA|TRBJ1-1
TGTGCCTGGAGTGTTGACAGGGGTACTGAAGCTTTCTTT
CAWSVDRGTEAFF
>TRBD1|TRBV9|NA|TRBJ1-6
TGTGCCAGCAGCGTAGCAGGGGGCGATTCACCCCTCCACTTT
CASSVAGGDSPLHF